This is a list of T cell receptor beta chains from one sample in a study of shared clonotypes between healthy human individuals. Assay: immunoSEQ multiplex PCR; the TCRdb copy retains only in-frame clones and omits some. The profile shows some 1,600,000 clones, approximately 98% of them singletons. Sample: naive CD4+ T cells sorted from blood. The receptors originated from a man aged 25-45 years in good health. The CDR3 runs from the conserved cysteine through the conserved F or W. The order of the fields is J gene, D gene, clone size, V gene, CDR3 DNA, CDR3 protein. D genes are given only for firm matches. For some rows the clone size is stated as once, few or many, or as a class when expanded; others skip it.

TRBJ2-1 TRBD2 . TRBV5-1 TGCGCCAGCAGCCCCTCCGGGGTAGCGGGTAATGAGCAGTTCTTC CASSPSGVAGNEQFF
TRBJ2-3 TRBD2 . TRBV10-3 TGTGCCATCAGTGGGCGGGAGGGCCGCACAGATACGCAGTGTTTT CAISGREGRTDTQCF
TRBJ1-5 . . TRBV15 TGTGCCACCAGCAGACACCGGGCCCGTGCGCTCGTTCAGCCCCAGCATTTT CATSRHRARALVQPQHF
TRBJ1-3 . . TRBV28 TGTGCCAGCAGTCCTTCAGGGATTCCTGGAAACACCATATATTTT CASSPSGIPGNTIYF
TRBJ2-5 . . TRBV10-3 TGTGCCATCAGTGACAGGGGAGAGCAAGAGACCCAGTACTTC CAISDRGEQETQYF
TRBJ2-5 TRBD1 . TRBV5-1 TGCGCCAGCAGCTTGGGATTACAGGGGCGGGAGACCCAGTACTTC CASSLGLQGRETQYF
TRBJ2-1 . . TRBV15 TGTGCCACCAGCAGGGGGCAGGGGAACAATGAGCAGTTCTTC CATSRGQGNNEQFF
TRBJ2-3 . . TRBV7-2 TGTGCCAGCAGGGTGGGTTTGGATACGCAGTATTTT CASRVGLDTQYF
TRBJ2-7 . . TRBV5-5 TGTGCCAGCAGCTTGGAAGGCTTGGGAAATTACGAGCAGTACTTC CASSLEGLGNYEQYF
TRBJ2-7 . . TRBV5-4 TGTGCCAGCCGGTCGGGCGGCTCACTATACGAGCAGTACTTC CASRSGGSLYEQYF
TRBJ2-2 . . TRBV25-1 TGTGCCAGCAGTGAATGGTCCAACACCGGGGAGCTGTTTTTT CASSEWSNTGELFF
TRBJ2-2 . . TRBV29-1 TGCAGCGTCCGCCGCAGGGGCACCGGGGAGCTGTTTTTT CSVRRRGTGELFF
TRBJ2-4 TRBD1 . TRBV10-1 TGCGCCAGCGCCCCTACGGGACAGGGCGACATTCAGTACTTC CASAPTGQGDIQYF
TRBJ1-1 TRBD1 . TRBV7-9 TGTGCCAGCATCTTAGGGGCTGGGACAGGGCCGGGGACTGAAGCTTTCTTT CASILGAGTGPGTEAFF
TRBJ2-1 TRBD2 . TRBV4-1 TGCGCCAGCAGCCACACTAGCGGGAGCGGCTATGAGCAGTTCTTC CASSHTSGSGYEQFF
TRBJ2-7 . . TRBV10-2 TGCGCCATCGGTGACCACCTAGACGAGCAGTACTTC CAIGDHLDEQYF
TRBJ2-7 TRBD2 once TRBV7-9 TGTGCCAGCAGCTTAGACCGCGGACTAGCGGTGAACTTC CASSLDRGLAVNF
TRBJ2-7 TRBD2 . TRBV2 TGTGCCAGCAGTCAAGGACTAGCGGGAACCTACGAGCAGTACTTC CASSQGLAGTYEQYF
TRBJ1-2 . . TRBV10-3 TGTGCCATCAGTGAGTCGGCAGTCCTCATCAGCTACACCTTC CAISESAVLISYTF
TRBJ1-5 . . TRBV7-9 TGTGCCAGCAGCACCTCGGGTAATCAGCCCCAGCATTTT CASSTSGNQPQHF
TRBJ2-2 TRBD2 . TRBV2 TGTGCCAGCAGTGACCGGCTAGCGGGATTCGGGGAGCTGTTTTTT CASSDRLAGFGELFF
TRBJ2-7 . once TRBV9 TGTGCCAGCAGCGTAAAACTAGATAGGCACGAGCAGTACTTC CASSVKLDRHEQYF
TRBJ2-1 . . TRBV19 TGTGCCAGTACTCCTAAGGGCGGCAGCTCCTACAATGAGCAGTTCTTC CASTPKGGSSYNEQFF
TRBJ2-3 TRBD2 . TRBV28 TGTGCCAGCAGCCTTATAGCGGGTCGGTTCACAGATACGCAGTATTTT CASSLIAGRFTDTQYF
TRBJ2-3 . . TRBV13 TGTGCCAGCAGCTCTCCGGGGCTACTGAGCACAGATACGCAGTATTTT CASSSPGLLSTDTQYF
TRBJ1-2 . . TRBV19 TGTGCCAGTAGTATAGGTGTGGCGGGGGGCAAGAACTATGGCTACACCTTC CASSIGVAGGKNYGYTF
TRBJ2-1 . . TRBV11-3 TGTGCCAGCAGCTTAGATCTGGACAGCTCCAATGAGCAGTTCTTC CASSLDLDSSNEQFF
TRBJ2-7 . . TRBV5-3 TGTGCCAGAAGACGAAGACCAGGACGGACGGACGAGCAGTACTTC CARRRRPGRTDEQYF
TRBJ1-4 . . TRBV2 TGTGCCAGCAGTGACGTGGGGAATGAAAAACTGTTTTTT CASSDVGNEKLFF
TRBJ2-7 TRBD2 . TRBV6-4 TGTGCCAGCTCCATTACTAGCGGAATCAACCACGAGCAGTACTTC CASSITSGINHEQYF
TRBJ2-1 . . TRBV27 TGTGCCAGCAGTTTTTTTGTCGGGTACCTAGGAACCTACAATGAGCAGTTCTTC CASSFFVGYLGTYNEQFF
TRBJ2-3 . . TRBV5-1 TGCGCCAGCAGCTTGTCTGGACTAACCCTTAGCACAGATACGCAGTATTTT CASSLSGLTLSTDTQYF
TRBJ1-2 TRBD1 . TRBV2 TGTGCCAGCAGTGTAGAAACAGGGGCCGGTGGCTACACCTTC CASSVETGAGGYTF
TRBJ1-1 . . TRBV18 TGTGCCAGCTCACCGAGTCCAGGGGCGGGGAACACTGAAGCTTTCTTT CASSPSPGAGNTEAFF
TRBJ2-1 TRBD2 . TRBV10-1 TGCGCCAGCAGTCGACTAGCGGGAGGTGGGTATGAGCAGTTCTTC CASSRLAGGGYEQFF
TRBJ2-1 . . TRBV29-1 TGCAGCGTTGAATCGGCTATCAGGAATGAGCAGTTCTTC CSVESAIRNEQFF
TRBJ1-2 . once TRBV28 TGTGCCAGCAGTTTCCGGGACCCACCTCTAGATGGCTACACCTTC CASSFRDPPLDGYTF
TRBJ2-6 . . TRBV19 TGTGCCAGTAGTCAGCCAGGGGCCAACGTCCTGACTTTC CASSQPGANVLTF
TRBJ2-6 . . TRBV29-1 TGCAGCGTTGATTCTGGGGCCAACGTCCTGACTTTC CSVDSGANVLTF
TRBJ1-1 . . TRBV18 TGTGCCAGCTCACCAGCCAGTCAGGGCACTGAAGCTTTCTTT CASSPASQGTEAFF
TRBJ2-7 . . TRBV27 TGTGCCAGCAGTTTAAACAGGGAGATCTACGAGCAGTACTTC CASSLNREIYEQYF
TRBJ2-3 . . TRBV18 TGTGCCAGCTCACCACCGGGTAGCACAGATACGCAGTATTTT CASSPPGSTDTQYF
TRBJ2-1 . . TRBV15 TGTGCCACCAGCAACAGAGATGGCAATGAGCAGTTCTTC CATSNRDGNEQFF
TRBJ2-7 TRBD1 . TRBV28 TGTGCCAGCAACAGACCTGGGACAGCCTACGGGCAGTACTTC CASNRPGTAYGQYF
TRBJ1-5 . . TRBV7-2 TGTGCCAGCAGCCAGGGCCTTAGCAATCAGCCCCAGCATTTT CASSQGLSNQPQHF
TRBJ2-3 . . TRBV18 TGTGCCAGCTCACCACTCGGATCCGCCTCCTCCACAGATACGCAGTATTTT CASSPLGSASSTDTQYF
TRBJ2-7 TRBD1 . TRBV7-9 TGTGCCAGCAGCTTCGGGACAGGGCCCTACGAGCAGTACTTC CASSFGTGPYEQYF
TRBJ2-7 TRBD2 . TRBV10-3 TGTGCCATCAGTGAGTCGACTACGGGAGGAACCTACGAGCAGTACTTC CAISESTTGGTYEQYF
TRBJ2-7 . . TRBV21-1 TGTGCCAGCAGCAATAACCGTCCTAGCGACCCAGTACCCTACGAGCAGTACTTC CASSNNRPSDPVPYEQYF
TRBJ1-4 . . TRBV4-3 TGCGCCAGCAGCCACCACCCCGGCTTGGAGGGCACAACTAATGAAAAACTGTTTTTT CASSHHPGLEGTTNEKLFF
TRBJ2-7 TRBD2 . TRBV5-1 TGCGCCAGCAGCCAGACTAGCGGTATTTACGAGCAGTACTTC CASSQTSGIYEQYF
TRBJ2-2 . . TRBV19 TGTGCCAGTAGTCTAGCGTTGATATCCGGGGAGCTGTTTTTT CASSLALISGELFF
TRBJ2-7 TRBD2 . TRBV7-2 TGTGCCAGCAGCTTAGAGCGGGAAGGGGAGCAGTACTTC CASSLEREGEQYF
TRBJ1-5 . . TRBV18 TGTGCCAGCTCACCCGTAGGAGGGGAGGTCAATCAGCCCCAGCATTTT CASSPVGGEVNQPQHF
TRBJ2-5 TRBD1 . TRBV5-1 TGCGCCAGCAGCGCGAACCAGGGGGCCGGTGAGACCCAGTACTTC CASSANQGAGETQYF
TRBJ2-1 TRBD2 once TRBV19 TGTGCCAGTAGATTAGCGGGGGGCTCCTACAATGAGCAGTTCTTC CASRLAGGSYNEQFF
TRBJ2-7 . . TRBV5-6 TGTGCCAGCAGCCTGGCCATAGGGGGTGGAGTGGCCTACGAGCAGTACTTC CASSLAIGGGVAYEQYF
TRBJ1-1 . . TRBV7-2 TGTGCCAGCAGCACCAAGGGACTTTTCGCTGAAGCTTTCTTT CASSTKGLFAEAFF
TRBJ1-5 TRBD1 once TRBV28 TGTGCCAGCAGGTCGACAGGGGCGAATCAGCCCCAGCATTTT CASRSTGANQPQHF
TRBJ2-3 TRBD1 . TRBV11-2 TGTGCCAGCAGCTCCCGGGACAGGGGAACAGATACGCAGTATTTT CASSSRDRGTDTQYF